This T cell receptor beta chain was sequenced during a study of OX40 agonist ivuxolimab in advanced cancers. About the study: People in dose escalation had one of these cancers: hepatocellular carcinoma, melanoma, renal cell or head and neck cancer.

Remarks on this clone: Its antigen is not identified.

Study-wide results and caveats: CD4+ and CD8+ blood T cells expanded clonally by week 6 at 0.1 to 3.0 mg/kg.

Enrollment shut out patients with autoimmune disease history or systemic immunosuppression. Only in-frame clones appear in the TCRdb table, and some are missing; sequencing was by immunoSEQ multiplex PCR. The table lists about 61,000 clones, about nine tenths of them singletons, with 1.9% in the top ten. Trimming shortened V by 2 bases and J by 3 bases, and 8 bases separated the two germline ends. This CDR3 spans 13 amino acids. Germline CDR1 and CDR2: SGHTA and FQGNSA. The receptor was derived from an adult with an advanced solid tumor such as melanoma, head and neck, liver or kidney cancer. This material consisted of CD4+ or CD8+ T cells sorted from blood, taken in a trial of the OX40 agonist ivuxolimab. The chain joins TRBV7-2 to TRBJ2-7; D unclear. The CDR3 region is CASSLRHLYEQYF. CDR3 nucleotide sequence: TGTGCCAGCAGCTTACGACACCTCTACGAGCAGTACTTC.